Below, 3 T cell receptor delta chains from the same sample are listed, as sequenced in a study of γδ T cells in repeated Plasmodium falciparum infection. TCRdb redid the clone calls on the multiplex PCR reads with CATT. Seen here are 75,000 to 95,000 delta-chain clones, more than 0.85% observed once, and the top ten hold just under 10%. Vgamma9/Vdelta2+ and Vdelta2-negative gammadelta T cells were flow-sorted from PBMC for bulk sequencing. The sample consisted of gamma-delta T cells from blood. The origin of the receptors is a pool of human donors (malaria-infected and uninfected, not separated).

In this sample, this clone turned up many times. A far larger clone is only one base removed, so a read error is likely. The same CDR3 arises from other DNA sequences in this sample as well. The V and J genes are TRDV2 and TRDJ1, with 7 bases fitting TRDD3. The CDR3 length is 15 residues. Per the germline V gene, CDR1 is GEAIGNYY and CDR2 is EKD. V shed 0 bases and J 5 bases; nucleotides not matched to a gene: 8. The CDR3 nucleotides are TGTGCCTGTGACACCGTGGGGGGATCCAAAGATAAACTCATCTTT. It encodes CACDTVGGSKDKLIF.

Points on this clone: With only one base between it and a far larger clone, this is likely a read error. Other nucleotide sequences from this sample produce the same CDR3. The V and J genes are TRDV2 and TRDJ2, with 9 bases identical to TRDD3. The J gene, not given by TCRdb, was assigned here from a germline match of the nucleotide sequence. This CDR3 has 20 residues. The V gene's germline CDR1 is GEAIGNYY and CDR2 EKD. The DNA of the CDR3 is TGTGCCTGTGACACTGCCTACTGGGGGACGGCCACCTCTTTGACAGCGCAACTCTTCTTT. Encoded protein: CACDTAYWGTATSLTAQLFF.

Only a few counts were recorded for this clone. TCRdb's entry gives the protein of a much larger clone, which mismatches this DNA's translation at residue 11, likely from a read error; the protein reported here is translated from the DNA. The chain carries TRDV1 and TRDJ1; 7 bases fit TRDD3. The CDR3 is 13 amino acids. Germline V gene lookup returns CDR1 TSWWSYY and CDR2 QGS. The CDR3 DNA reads TGTGCTCTTTTATTCCCTGGGGGCTCAAAACCCATCTTT. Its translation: CALLFPGGSKPIF.